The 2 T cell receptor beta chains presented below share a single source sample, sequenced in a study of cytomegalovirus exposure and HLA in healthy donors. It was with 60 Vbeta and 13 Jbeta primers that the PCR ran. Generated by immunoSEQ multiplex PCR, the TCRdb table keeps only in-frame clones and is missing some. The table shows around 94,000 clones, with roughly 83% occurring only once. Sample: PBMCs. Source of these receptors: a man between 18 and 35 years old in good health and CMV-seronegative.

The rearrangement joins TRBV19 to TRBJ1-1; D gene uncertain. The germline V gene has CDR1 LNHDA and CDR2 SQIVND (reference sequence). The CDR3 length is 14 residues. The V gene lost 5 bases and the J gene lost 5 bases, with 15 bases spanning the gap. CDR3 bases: TGTGCCAGTAGTTTCAACTACGGAGAGACTGAAGCTTTCTTT. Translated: CASSFNYGETEAFF.

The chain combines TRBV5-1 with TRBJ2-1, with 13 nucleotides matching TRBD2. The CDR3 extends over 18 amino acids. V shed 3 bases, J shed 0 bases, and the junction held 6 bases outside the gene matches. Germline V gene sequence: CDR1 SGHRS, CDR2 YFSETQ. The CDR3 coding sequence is TGCGCCAGCAGCTCTGGCGGACTAGCGGGAGTCTCCTACAATGAGCAGTTCTTC. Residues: CASSSGGLAGVSYNEQFF.